This note documents a single T cell receptor beta chain sequence. Antigen specificity is unknown. This record comes from a study of CD4 T cells in relation to SARS-CoV-2 and coronaviruses. Germline assignment: CDR1 MNHEY and CDR2 SVGAGI. The CDR3 spans 15 residues. V lost 4 bases to trimming and J lost 2 bases; unmatched junction nucleotides: 7. The method was immunoSEQ multiplex PCR; TCRdb's version includes in-frame clones alone and lacks a portion of them. In the table there are over 25,000 clones, 76% of which are singletons. CD4+ T cells from unexposed donors were obtained before the COVID-19 pandemic (2011-2018). After approximately 10 days of culture, CD4+ T cells were isolated.

V usage is TRBV6-5 and J usage is TRBJ2-7; 8 bases map to TRBD2. Specimen: CD4+ T cells from PBMCs, cultured in vitro. The clonotype originates from a human donor in good health. The CDR3 is CASSSPGTRAYEQYF. DNA of the CDR3: TGTGCCAGCAGTTCCCCCGGGACTAGAGCCTACGAGCAGTACTTC.